This TCR beta chain was sequenced in a study of Graves' ophthalmopathy and Graves' hyperthyroidism. Study-wide background: Stable hyperthyroid donors showed no ophthalmopathy during 18 months follow-up.

The authors enrolled newly diagnosed hyperthyroidism patients aged 18 to 65 with under 2 months' duration. This clonotype was seen only a few times. The germline gives CDR1 SNHLY, CDR2 FYNNEI. Deletions cut 5 bases from V and 7 bases from J, with 15 bases between. The CDR3 spans 14 residues. Scientists amplified the TCR beta CDR3 regions from RNA transcripts. The first-round RT-PCR employed HTBI primers together with the Qiagen OneStep RT-PCR kit. A multiplex PCR was then performed as the second round. TCRdb ran MiXCR on the multiplex PCR reads and lists one entry per CDR3 protein. The sample yields 500,000 to 700,000 distinct CDR3 sequences, roughly 39% seen once.

The chain uses TRBV2 and TRBJ1-5; D gene unclear. The clonotype was recovered from an adult man with Graves' hyperthyroidism. Sequenced material: peripheral blood or thyroid tissue (not recorded which). CDR3 protein: CASSYLRPDQPQHF. The CDR3, as DNA: TGTGCCAGCAGTTACCTAAGACCAGACCAGCCCCAGCATTTT.